This passage covers 11 T cell receptor beta chains from one sample sequenced in a study of T cells in Graves' hyperthyroidism and ophthalmopathy. RNA transcripts yielded amplified TCR beta CDR3 regions. The TCR CDR3 was amplified in a first-round RT-PCR using the HTBI primer set. MiXCR, applied by TCRdb to the multiplex PCR reads, yields one record per CDR3 protein. Among under 400,000 distinct CDR3 sequences, approximately 13% were seen once, and the ten largest hold 9.5% to 12%. Sample: blood. The receptors stem from a woman aged 60-75 years with Graves' hyperthyroidism.

The sample holds a few counts of this clonotype. This sequence joins TRBV7-3 and TRBJ2-1, with 10 bases fitting TRBD2. The junction had 7 bases not matched to a gene; V was cut back by 6 bases and J by 2 bases. This CDR3 has 16 amino acids. Germline CDR1 and CDR2: SGHTA and FQGTGA. DNA of the CDR3: TGTGCCAGCAGAATTATAGCGGGAGGTACCTACAATGAGCAGTTCTTC. Its translation is CASRIIAGGTYNEQFF.

This clonotype was seen at least ten times. V is TRBV28 and J is TRBJ2-7; D ambiguous. The CDR3 covers 12 residues. Germline CDR1 reads MDHEN; CDR2 reads SYDVKM. Trimming cost V 6 bases and J 7 bases, with 13 bases left between them. Written as DNA, the CDR3 is TGTGCCAGCAGCCTCTCTGGACCAGAGCAGTACTTC. Translation gives CASSLSGPEQYF.

With respect to this clonotype: This may be a read error: a much more frequent sequence differs by one nucleotide. This chain uses TRBV10-3 with TRBJ2-1; D remains unclear. There are 12 residues in the CDR3. Germline loops: CDR1 ENHRY, CDR2 SYGVKD. CDR3 DNA sequence: TGTGCCTTCAGAGATAACAGTGGGGAGCAGTTCTTC. This translates into CAFRDNSGEQFF.

The rearrangement uses TRBV20-1 and TRBJ2-5; D is undetermined. This CDR3 contains 13 residues. The germline V and J ends were trimmed by 6 bases and 5 bases, with 16 bases remaining between them. CDR1 and CDR2 (germline): DFQATT, SNEGSKA (reference sequence). The CDR3 reads CSAPALSGETQYF. The CDR3 DNA reads TGCAGTGCCCCAGCCCTGTCCGGGGAGACCCAGTACTTC.

In its sample, this clonotype was seen many times. The chain joins TRBV24-1 to TRBJ2-1; 8 nucleotides match TRBD2. This CDR3 is 14 amino acids long. Losses at the gene ends were 2 bases for V and 6 bases for J; bases not matched to a gene: 2. Germline values: CDR1 KGHDR, CDR2 SFDVKD. CDR3 region: CATSDSGGINEQFF. CDR3 bases: TGTGCCACCAGTGATTCGGGAGGGATCAATGAGCAGTTCTTC.

This clonotype was seen ten or more times. The gene calls are TRBV30 and TRBJ2-2, with unresolved D. This CDR3 spans 12 amino acids. V lost 3 bases and J lost 5, with 7 bases in between. From germline, CDR1 is GTSNPN and CDR2 SVGIG (reference sequence). The CDR3 region is CAWRPLTGELFF. CDR3 nucleotides: TGTGCCTGGAGACCGTTGACCGGGGAGCTGTTTTTT. The whole variable domain, filled in from reference TRBV30 and TRBJ2-2, reads SQTIHQWPATLVQPVGSPLSLECTVEGTSNPNLYWYRQAAGRGLQLLFYSVGIGQISSEVPQNLSASRPQDRQFILSSKKLLLSDSGFYLCAWRPLTGELFFGEGSRLTVL.

In this sample, this clonotype turned up many times. The genes are TRBV20-1 and TRBJ2-3; TRBD2 matches at 12 bases. The CDR3 sequence is 16 residues long. The V gene's germline CDR1 is DFQATT and CDR2 SNEGSKA (reference sequence). V was pared by 0 bases and J by 7 bases, with 8 bases of the junction left unmatched. CDR3 DNA: TGCAGTGCTAGAGAACTAGCGGGAGGCTTTTCGAATACGCAGTATTTT. It is translated as CSARELAGGFSNTQYF.

V usage is TRBV4-1 and J usage is TRBJ2-2; 7 bases agree with TRBD1. This CDR3 comprises 16 residues. V was clipped by 4 bases and J by 6 bases; unmatched bases: 11. CDR1 is MGHRA and CDR2 is YSYEKL in the germline V gene. The CDR3 DNA sequence: TGCGCCAGCAGCCCTCGACAGGGTAGTTATGCCGGGGAGCTGTTTTTT. Amino acid sequence: CASSPRQGSYAGELFF.

This clonotype was recorded many times. The chain joins TRBV20-1 to TRBJ1-1, with D possibly being TRBD1 (6 bases). Deletions cut 6 bases from V and 4 bases from J, with 12 bases between. The CDR3 runs to 12 residues. CDR1 is DFQATT and CDR2 is SNEGSKA in the germline V gene (reference sequence). CDR3 region: CSAKGGSTEAFF. CDR3 DNA sequence: TGCAGTGCCAAAGGGGGTTCCACTGAAGCTTTCTTT.

This clonotype was seen repeatedly, ten times or more. The CDR3 DNA sequence: TGTGCCAGCAGTTACTCCCGGGACAGGGCCTACGAGCAGTACTTC. As protein: CASSYSRDRAYEQYF. V is TRBV6-6 and J is TRBJ2-7, with 9 bases matching TRBD1. The CDR3 contains 15 residues. Germline V gene data show CDR1 as MNHNY and CDR2 as SVGAGI (reference sequence). The J segment lost 2 bases and the V segment lost 0 bases, leaving 2 bases of the junction unmatched.

The sample holds many counts of this clonotype. The chain employs TRBV6-1 and TRBJ2-2, with no clear D. The germline CDR1 and CDR2 sequences are MNHNS and SASEGT. The CDR3 runs to 12 residues. Trimming shortened V by 4 bases and J by 9 bases, and 9 bases separated the two germline ends. CDR3 sequence reads: CASSVHIRELFF. The DNA of the CDR3 is TGTGCCAGCAGTGTCCACATCCGGGAGCTGTTTTTT.